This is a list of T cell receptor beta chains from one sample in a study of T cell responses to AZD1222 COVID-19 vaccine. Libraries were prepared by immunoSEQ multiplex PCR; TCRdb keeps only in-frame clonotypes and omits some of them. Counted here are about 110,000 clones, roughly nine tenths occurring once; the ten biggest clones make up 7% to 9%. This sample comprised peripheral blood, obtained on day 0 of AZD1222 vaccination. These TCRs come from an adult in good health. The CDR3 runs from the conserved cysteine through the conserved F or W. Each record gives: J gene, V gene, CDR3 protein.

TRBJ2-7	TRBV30	CAGVNSGALYEQYF
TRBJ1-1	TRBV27	CASSLSPTINTEAFF
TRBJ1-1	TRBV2	CASSQEQNTEAFF
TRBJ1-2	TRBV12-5	CASAGGAANYGYTF
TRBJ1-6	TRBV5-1	CASSSGQYNSPLHF
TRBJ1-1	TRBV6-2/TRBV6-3	CASSTGTKAFF
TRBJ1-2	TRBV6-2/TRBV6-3	CASSYGGALNYGYTF
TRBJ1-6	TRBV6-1	CASSEAGGDNSPLHF
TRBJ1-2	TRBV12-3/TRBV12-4	CASSRGERSGYTF
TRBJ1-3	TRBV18	CASSPSEGSGNTIYF
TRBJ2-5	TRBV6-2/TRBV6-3	CASSPVLETQYF
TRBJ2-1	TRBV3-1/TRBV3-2	CASSPRGSGRASNEQFF
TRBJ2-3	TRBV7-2	CASSFSGPGLTDTQYF
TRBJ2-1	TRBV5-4	CASSPDRGSYNEQFF
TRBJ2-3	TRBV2	CATTFSGSGTDTQYF
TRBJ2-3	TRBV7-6	CASSSGTGRTDTQYF
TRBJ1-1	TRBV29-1	CSVEGLGNTEAFF